The 10 T cell receptor beta chains below all came from one sample that was sequenced in a study of blood T cell repertoires in COVID-19. Produced via immunoSEQ multiplex PCR; TCRdb's table is partial and in-frame only. The sample gives 200,000 to 250,000 clones, roughly 84% of which show up once; over 15% is in the top ten. The sequenced sample consisted of peripheral blood. These receptors were collected from a woman older than 75 with active or convalescent COVID-19.

In its sample, this clone was seen a few times. The rearrangement joins TRBV14 to TRBJ2-5; D remains unclear. V shed 0 bases and J shed 5 bases, with 7 bases lying between them. The CDR3 length is 13 residues. The germline CDR1 and CDR2 sequences are SGHDN and FVKESK. CDR3 sequence (DNA): TGTGCCAGCAGCCAAGACTTTCGGGAGACCCAGTACTTC. This encodes CASSQDFRETQYF.

The genes are TRBV3-1 (or the pseudogene TRBV3-2) and TRBJ1-1; maybe TRBD1 (5 bases). The germline CDR1 and CDR2 sequences are LGHDT and YNNKEL (reference sequence). This CDR3 has 15 residues. V lost 2 bases to trimming and J lost 4 bases, with 14 bases between them. CDR3 in DNA: TGTGCCAGCAGCCAACAGGGAACGGGGGGCACTGAAGCTTTCTTT. It is translated as CASSQQGTGGTEAFF.

The rearrangement links TRBV30 to TRBJ1-3, with TRBD1 matching 7 bases. J gave up 2 bases and V 3 bases, and 7 bases lay outside the gene matches. Per germline, CDR1 GTSNPN and CDR2 SVGIG (reference sequence). This CDR3 has 15 residues. DNA for the CDR3: TGTGCCTGGAGGCAACAGGGGAGCCCTGGAAACACCATATATTTT. Residues: CAWRQQGSPGNTIYF.

The chain carries TRBV6-5 and TRBJ2-7; 13 bases are shared with TRBD2. The length of the CDR3 is 16 residues. Germline V CDR1 and CDR2: MNHEY, SVGAGI. J was trimmed by 6 bases and V by 2 bases; bases with no gene match: 7. This chain's CDR3 is CASSYRLAGGWVEQYF. The CDR3 DNA reads as TGTGCCAGCAGTTACCGACTAGCGGGGGGATGGGTCGAGCAGTACTTC.

The chain is built from TRBV20-1 and TRBJ2-5; no clear D gene. V lost 5 bases and J 1 base, leaving 5 bases between the germline ends. This CDR3 is 11 amino acids long. Per germline, CDR1 DFQATT and CDR2 SNEGSKA (reference sequence). The CDR3 region is CSASGQETQYF. The CDR3 DNA follows: TGCAGTGCTTCAGGCCAAGAGACCCAGTACTTC.

This clone was observed a single time. V and J are TRBV7-7 and TRBJ2-1, with 9 bases matching TRBD1. Per the germline V gene, CDR1 is SSHAT and CDR2 is FNYEAQ (reference sequence). Losses at the gene ends were 5 bases for V and 8 bases for J; bases not matched to a gene: 7. The CDR3 contains 14 residues. The CDR3 spells CASSPPGQGYEQFF. CDR3 coding DNA: TGTGCCAGCAGCCCACCGGGACAGGGCTATGAGCAGTTCTTC.

In nucleotides, the CDR3 is TGTGCCACCAGTGCCCGCGGGCAGGGGGTCGATCAGCCCCAGCATTTT. This gives the protein CATSARGQGVDQPQHF. The chain is built from TRBV24-1 and TRBJ1-5; 7 bases line up with TRBD1. This CDR3 has 16 residues. The germline gives CDR1 KGHDR, CDR2 SFDVKD. Unmatched junction bases numbered 11, after V lost 5 bases and J lost 5 bases.

This chain connects TRBV5-1 to TRBJ2-1; TRBD2 matches 10 bases. J lost 10 bases, V lost 2 bases, and 6 bases had no gene match. In germline, CDR1 is SGHRS, CDR2 YFSETQ. The CDR3 consists of 14 residues. CDR3 sequence reads: CASSFLAGEEEQFF. As DNA, the CDR3 is TGCGCCAGCAGCTTCCTAGCGGGGGAGGAAGAGCAGTTCTTC.

The chain joins TRBV7-9 to TRBJ2-7; D is ambiguous. There are 13 residues in the CDR3. The germline CDR1 and CDR2 sequences are SEHNR and FQNEAQ (reference sequence). V was clipped by 6 bases and J by 2 bases, with 11 bases between them. CDR3 sequence reads: CASRRGSTYEQYF. The CDR3 bases are TGTGCCAGCAGGCGCGGCAGCACCTACGAGCAGTACTTC.

The chain uses TRBV5-1 and TRBJ2-6, with D possibly TRBD2 on 5 matching bases. The V and J ends lost 0 bases and 2 bases respectively, with 6 bases between them. This CDR3 is 15 amino acids long. CDR1 and CDR2 from the germline V gene are SGHRS and YFSETQ. The CDR3 DNA is TGCGCCAGCAGCTTGGGGGGAGCTGGGGCCAACGTCCTGACTTTC. Protein product: CASSLGGAGANVLTF.